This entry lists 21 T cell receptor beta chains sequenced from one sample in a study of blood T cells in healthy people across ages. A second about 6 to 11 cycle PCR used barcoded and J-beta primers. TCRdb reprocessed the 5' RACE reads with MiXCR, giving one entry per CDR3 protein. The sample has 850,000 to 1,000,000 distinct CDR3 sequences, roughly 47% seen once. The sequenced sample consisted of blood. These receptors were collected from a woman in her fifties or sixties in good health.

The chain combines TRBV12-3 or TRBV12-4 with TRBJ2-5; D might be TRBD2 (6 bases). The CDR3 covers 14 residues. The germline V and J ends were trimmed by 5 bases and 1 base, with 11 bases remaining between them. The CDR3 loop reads CASSRGLAQETQYF. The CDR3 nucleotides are TGTGCCAGCAGTCGGGGACTGGCCCAAGAGACCCAGTACTTC.

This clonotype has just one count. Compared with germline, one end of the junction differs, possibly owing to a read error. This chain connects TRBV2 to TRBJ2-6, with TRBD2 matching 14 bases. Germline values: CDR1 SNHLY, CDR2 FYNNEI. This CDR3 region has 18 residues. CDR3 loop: CASRRGTSGSSGASVLTF. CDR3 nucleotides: TGTGCCAGCAGGAGAGGGACTAGCGGGAGTTCTGGGGCCAGCGTCCTGACTTTC.

CDR3 in DNA: TGCGCCAGCAGCGATCCGGGGGGAGGACAGCCCCAGCATTTT. Amino acids: CASSDPGGGQPQHF. This chain uses TRBV4-1 with TRBJ1-5; the D gene is possibly TRBD1 (5 bases). This CDR3 contains 14 residues. Trimming shortened V by 5 bases and J by 7 bases, and 15 bases separated the two germline ends. Germline V gives CDR1 MGHRA, CDR2 YSYEKL.

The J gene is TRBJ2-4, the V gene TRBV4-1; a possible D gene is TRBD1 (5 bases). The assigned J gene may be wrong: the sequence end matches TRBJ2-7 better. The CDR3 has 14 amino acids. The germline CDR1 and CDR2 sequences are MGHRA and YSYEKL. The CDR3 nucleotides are TGCGCCAGCAGCCAAGGTGGAAGGGGTTACGAGCAGTACTTC. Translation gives CASSQGGRGYEQYF.

Written as DNA, the CDR3 is TGCAGTGCCCTCTCTGCGGTCATGGATACGCAGTATTTT. Translated: CSALSAVMDTQYF. The gene calls are TRBV20-1 and TRBJ2-3, with no clear D. The CDR3 has 13 residues. Trimming left V 6 bases short and J 6 bases short, with 16 bases between. Germline CDR1 and CDR2: DFQATT and SNEGSKA (reference sequence).

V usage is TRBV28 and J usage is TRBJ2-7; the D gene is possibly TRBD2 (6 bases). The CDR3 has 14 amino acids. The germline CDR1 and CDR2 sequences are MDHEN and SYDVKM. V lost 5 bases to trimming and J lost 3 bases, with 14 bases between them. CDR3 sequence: CASSLTEGNYEQYF. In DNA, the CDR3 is TGTGCCAGCAGTCTGACGGAGGGAAACTACGAGCAGTACTTC.

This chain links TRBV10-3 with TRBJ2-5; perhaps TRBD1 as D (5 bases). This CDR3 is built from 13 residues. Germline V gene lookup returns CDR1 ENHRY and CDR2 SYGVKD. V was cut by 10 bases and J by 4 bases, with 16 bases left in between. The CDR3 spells CATRNGAGETQYF. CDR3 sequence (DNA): TGTGCCACCCGTAATGGGGCCGGAGAGACCCAGTACTTC.

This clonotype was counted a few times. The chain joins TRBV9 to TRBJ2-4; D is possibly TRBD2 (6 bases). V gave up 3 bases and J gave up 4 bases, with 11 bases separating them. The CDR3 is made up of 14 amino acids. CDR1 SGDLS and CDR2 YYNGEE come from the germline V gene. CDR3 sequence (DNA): TGTGCCAGCAGCGCCCGTGGGGGGAAAAACATTCAGTACTTC. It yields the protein CASSARGGKNIQYF.

CDR3 in amino acids: CASKDGDRRGNSPLHF. CDR3 DNA sequence: TGTGCCAGCAAAGATGGGGACCGCCGAGGGAATTCACCCCTCCACTTT. V gene TRBV28 combines with J gene TRBJ1-6, with D tentatively TRBD1 (5 bases). V gave up 7 bases and J gave up 7 bases, with 20 bases separating them. The germline CDR1 and CDR2 sequences are MDHEN and SYDVKM. This CDR3 contains 16 residues.

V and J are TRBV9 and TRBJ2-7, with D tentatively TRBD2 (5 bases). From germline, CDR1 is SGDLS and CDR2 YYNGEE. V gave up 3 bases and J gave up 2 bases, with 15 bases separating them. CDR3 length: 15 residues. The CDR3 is CASSAEGGFAYEQYF. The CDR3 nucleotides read TGTGCCAGCAGCGCAGAGGGCGGGTTTGCCTACGAGCAGTACTTC.

CDR3 in DNA: TGTGCCAGCAGTGGCTGGAACACTGAAGCTTTCTTT. Translation gives CASSGWNTEAFF. V is TRBV28 and J is TRBJ1-1; D not certain. Germline V gene sequence: CDR1 MDHEN, CDR2 SYDVKM. The CDR3 spans 12 residues. The V and J ends lost 5 bases and 1 base respectively, with 5 bases between them.

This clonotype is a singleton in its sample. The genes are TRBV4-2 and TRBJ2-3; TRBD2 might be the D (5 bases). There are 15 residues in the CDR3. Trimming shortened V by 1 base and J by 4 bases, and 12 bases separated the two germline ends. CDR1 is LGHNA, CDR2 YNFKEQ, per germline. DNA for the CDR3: TGTGCCAGCAGCCAAGGAGGGCATTCGTCAGATACGCAGTATTTT. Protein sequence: CASSQGGHSSDTQYF.

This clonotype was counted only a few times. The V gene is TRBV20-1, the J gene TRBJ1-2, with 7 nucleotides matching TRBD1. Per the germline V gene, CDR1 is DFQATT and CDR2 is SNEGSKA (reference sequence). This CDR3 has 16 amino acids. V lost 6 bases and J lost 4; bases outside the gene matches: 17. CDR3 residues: CSAIRPQGIIIYGYTF. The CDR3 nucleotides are TGCAGTGCGATACGACCACAGGGGATTATTATCTATGGCTACACCTTC.

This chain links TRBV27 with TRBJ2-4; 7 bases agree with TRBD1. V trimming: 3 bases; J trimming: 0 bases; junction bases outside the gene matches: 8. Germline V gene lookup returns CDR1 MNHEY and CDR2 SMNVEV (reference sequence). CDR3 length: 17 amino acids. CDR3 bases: TGTGCCAGCAGTTTGGTTTCACAGGGGCCAGCCAAAAACATTCAGTACTTC. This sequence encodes CASSLVSQGPAKNIQYF.

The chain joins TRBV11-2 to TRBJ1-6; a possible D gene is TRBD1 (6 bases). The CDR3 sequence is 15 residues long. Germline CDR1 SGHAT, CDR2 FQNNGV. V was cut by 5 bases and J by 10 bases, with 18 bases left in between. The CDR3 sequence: CASSPGVPGASPLHF. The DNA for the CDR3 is TGTGCCAGCAGCCCGGGGGTGCCGGGGGCATCACCCCTCCACTTT.

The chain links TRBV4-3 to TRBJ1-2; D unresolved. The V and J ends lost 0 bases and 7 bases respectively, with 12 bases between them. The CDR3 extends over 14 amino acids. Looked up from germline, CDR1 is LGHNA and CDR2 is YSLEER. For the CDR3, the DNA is TGCGCCAGCAGCCAAGATAGGAAGGAGGGTGGCTACACCTTC. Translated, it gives CASSQDRKEGGYTF.

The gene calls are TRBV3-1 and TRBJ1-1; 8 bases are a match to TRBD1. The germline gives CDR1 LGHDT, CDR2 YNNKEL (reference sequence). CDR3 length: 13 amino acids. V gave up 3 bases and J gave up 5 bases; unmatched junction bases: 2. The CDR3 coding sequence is TGTGCCAGCAGCCATAACAGGGGGACTGAAGCTTTCTTT. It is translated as CASSHNRGTEAFF.

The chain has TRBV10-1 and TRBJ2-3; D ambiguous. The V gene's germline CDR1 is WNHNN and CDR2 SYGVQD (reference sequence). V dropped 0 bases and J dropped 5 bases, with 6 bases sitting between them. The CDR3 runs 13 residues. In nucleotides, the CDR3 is TGCGCCAGCAGTGAGTCCGACGGAGATACGCAGTATTTT. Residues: CASSESDGDTQYF.

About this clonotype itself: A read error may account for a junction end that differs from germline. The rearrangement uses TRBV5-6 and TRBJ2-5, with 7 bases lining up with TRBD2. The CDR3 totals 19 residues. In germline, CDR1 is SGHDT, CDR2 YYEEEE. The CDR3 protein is CAGSSGASGPPLGRETQYF. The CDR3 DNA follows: TGTGCCGGCAGCAGTGGAGCTAGCGGCCCCCCACTGGGTCGAGAGACCCAGTACTTC.

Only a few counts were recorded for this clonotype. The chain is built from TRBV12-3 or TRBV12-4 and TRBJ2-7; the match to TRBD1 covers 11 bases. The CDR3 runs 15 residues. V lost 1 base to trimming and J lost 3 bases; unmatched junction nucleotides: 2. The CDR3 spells CASSLGGQGGYEQYF. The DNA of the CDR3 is TGTGCCAGCAGTTTAGGGGGACAGGGGGGCTACGAGCAGTACTTC.

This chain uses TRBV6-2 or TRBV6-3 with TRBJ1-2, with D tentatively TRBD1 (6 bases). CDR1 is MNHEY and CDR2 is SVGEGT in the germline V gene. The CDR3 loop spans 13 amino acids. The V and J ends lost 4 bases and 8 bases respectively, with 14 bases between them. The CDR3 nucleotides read TGTGCCAGCAGTTCCCGAAACAGGGTCGGCTACACCTTC. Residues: CASSSRNRVGYTF.